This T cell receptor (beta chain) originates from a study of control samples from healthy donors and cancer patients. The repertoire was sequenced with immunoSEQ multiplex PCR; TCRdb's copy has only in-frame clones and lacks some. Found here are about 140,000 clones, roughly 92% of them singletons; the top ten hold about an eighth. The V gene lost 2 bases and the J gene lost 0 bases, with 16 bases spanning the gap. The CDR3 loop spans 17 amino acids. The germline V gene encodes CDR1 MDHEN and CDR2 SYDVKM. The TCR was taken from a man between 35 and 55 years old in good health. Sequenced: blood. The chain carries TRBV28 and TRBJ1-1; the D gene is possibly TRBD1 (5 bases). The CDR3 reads CASSLRFQGRVNTEAFF. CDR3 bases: TGTGCCAGCAGTTTAAGGTTTCAGGGAAGGGTGAACACTGAAGCTTTCTTT.